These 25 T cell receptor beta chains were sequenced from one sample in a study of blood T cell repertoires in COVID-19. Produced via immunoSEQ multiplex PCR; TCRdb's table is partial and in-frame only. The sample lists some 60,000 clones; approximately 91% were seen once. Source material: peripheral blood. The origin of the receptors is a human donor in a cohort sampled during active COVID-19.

The CDR3 region has the DNA TGTGCCAGTAGTCCCCGTACTCCGGCTAATGAAAAACTGTTTTTT. Translated, it gives CASSPRTPANEKLFF. The chain uses TRBV19 and TRBJ1-4; D gene unclear. The V gene's germline CDR1 is LNHDA and CDR2 SQIVND (reference sequence). The V gene lost 5 bases and the J gene lost 3 bases, with 13 bases spanning the gap. The CDR3 extends over 15 amino acids.

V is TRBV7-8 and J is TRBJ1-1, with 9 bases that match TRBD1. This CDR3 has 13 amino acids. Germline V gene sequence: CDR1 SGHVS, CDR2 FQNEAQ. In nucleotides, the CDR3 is TGTGGGGACAGGGAAGACATGAACACTGAAGCTTTCTTT. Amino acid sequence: CGDREDMNTEAFF.

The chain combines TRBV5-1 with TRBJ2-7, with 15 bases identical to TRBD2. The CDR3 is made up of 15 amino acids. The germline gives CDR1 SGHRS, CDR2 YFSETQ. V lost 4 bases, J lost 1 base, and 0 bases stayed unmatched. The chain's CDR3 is CASSGTSGRSYEQYF. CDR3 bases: TGCGCCAGCAGCGGGACTAGCGGGAGGTCCTACGAGCAGTACTTC.

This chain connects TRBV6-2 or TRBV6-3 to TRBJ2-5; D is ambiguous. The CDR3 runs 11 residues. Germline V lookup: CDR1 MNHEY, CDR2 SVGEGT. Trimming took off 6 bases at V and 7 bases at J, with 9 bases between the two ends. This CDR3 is CASSQTGTQYF. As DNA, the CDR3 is TGTGCCAGCAGCCAAACGGGGACCCAGTACTTC.

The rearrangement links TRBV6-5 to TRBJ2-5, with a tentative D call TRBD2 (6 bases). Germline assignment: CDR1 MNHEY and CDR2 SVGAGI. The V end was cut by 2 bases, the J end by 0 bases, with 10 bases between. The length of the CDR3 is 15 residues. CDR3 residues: CASSYTGGDQETQYF. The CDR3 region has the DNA TGTGCCAGCAGTTACACCGGGGGAGACCAAGAGACCCAGTACTTC.

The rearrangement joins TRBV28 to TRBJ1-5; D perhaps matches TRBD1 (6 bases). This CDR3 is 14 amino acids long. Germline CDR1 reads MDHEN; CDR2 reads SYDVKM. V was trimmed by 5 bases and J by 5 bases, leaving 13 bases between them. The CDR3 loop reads CASSLQRTDQPQHF. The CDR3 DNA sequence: TGTGCCAGCAGTCTTCAAAGGACAGATCAGCCCCAGCATTTT. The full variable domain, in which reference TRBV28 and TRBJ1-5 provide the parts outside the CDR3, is DVKVTQSSRYLVKRTGEKVFLECVQDMDHENMFWYRQDPGLGLRLIYFSYDVKMKEKGDIPEGYSVSREKKERFSLILESASTNQTSMYLCASSLQRTDQPQHFGDGTRLSIL.

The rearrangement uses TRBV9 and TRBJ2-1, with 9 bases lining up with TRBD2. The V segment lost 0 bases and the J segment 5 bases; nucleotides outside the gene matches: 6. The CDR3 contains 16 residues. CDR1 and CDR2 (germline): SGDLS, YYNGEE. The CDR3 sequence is CASSVGAGGSHNEQFF. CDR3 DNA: TGTGCCAGCAGCGTAGGGGCGGGAGGGTCCCACAATGAGCAGTTCTTC.

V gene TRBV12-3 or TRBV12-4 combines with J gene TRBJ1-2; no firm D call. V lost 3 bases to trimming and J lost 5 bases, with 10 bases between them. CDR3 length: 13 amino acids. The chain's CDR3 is CASSFGDVYGYTF. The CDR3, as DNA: TGTGCCAGCAGTTTCGGGGATGTGTATGGCTACACCTTC.

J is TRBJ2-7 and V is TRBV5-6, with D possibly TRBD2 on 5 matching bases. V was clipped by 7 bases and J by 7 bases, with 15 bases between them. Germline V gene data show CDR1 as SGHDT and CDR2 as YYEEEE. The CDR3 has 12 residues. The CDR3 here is CASGRGLGEQYF. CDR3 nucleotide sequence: TGTGCCAGCGGTCGGGGTTTAGGTGAGCAGTACTTC.

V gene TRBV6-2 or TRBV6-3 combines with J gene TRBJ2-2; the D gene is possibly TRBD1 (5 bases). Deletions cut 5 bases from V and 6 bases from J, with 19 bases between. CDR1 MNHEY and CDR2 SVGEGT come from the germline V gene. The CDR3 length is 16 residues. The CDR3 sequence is CASSKGFWGRAGELFF. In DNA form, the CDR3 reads TGTGCCAGCAGTAAGGGCTTTTGGGGCCGGGCCGGGGAGCTGTTTTTT.

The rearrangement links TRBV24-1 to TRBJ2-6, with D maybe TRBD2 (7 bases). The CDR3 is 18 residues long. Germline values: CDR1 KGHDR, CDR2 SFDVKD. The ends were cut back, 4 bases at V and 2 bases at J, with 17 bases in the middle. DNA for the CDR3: TGTGCCACCAGTGAGGCCGCGGGGGCAGGAACTGGGGCCAACGTCCTGACTTTC. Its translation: CATSEAAGAGTGANVLTF.

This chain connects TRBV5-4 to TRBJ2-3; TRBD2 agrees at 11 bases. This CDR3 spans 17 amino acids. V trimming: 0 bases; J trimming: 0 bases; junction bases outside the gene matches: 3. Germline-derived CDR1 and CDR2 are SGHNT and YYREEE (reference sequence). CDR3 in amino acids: CASSLVVAGGSTDTQYF. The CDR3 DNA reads TGTGCCAGCAGCTTGGTGGTAGCGGGAGGGAGCACAGATACGCAGTATTTT.

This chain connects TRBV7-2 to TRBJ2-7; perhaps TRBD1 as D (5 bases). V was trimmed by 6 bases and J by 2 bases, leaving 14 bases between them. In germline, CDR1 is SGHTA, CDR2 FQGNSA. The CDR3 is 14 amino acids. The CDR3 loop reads CASRTDNGPYEQYF. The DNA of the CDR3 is TGTGCCAGCAGGACAGATAACGGACCCTACGAGCAGTACTTC. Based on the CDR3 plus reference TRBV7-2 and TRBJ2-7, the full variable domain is GAGVSQSPSNKVTEKGKDVELRCDPISGHTALYWYRQSLGQGLEFLIYFQGNSAPDKSGLPSDRFSAERTGGSVSTLTIQRTQQEDSAVYLCASRTDNGPYEQYFGPGTRLTVT.

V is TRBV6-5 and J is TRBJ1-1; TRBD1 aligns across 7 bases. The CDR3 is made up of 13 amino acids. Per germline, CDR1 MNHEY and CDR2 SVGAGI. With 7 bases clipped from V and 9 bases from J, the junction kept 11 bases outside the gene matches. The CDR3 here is CASTPERGQQAFF. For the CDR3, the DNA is TGTGCCAGCACCCCCGAACGGGGACAGCAAGCTTTCTTT.

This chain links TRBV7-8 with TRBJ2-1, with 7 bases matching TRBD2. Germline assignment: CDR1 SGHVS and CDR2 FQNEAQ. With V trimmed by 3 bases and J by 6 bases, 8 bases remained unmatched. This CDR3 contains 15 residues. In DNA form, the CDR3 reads TGTGCCAGCAGCTTCTTGAGGGAGGGCCCCAATGAGCAGTTCTTC. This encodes CASSFLREGPNEQFF.

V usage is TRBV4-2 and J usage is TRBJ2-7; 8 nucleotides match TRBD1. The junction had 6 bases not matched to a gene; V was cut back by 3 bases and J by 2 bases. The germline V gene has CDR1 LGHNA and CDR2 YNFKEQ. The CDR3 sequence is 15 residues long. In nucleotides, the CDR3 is TGTGCCAGCAGCCAGCCGGGACAGGCGACCTACGAGCAGTACTTC. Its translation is CASSQPGQATYEQYF.

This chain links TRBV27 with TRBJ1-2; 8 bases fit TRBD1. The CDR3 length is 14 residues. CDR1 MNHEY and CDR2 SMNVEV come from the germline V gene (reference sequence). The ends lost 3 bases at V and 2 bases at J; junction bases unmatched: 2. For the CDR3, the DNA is TGTGCCAGCAGTTTCGGACAGGGCAACTATGGCTACACCTTC. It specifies CASSFGQGNYGYTF.

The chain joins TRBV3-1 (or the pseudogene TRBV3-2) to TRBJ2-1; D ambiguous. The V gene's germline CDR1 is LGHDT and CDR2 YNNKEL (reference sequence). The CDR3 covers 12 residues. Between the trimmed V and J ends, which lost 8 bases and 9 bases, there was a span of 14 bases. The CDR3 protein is CASSWPWSEQFF. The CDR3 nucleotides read TGTGCCAGCTCCTGGCCCTGGTCTGAGCAGTTCTTC.

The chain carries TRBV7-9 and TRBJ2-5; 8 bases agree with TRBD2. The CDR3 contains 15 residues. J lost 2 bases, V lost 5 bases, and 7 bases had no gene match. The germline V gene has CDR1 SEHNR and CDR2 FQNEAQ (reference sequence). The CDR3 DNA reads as TGTGCCAGCAGCCCTCTAGCGGGCCCTCAAGAGACCCAGTACTTC. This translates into CASSPLAGPQETQYF.

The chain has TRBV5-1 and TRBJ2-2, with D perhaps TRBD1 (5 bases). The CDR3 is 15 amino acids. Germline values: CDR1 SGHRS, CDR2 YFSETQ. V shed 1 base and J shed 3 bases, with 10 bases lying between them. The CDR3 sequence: CASSLPGADTGELFF. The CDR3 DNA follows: TGCGCCAGCAGCTTGCCTGGGGCGGACACCGGGGAGCTGTTTTTT.

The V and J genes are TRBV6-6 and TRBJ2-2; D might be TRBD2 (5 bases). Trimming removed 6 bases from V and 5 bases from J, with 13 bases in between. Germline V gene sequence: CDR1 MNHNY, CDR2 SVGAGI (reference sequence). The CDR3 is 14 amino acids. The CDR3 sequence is CASSYRGVTGELFF. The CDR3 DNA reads TGTGCCAGCAGCTACCGGGGAGTAACCGGGGAGCTGTTTTTT.

CDR3: CASSLAGDPAYEQYF. CDR3 in DNA: TGTGCCAGCAGCTTGGCGGGGGACCCCGCCTACGAGCAGTACTTC. This sequence joins TRBV5-6 and TRBJ2-7, with D possibly matching TRBD2 (6 bases). CDR3 length: 15 amino acids. Trimming took off 0 bases at V and 2 bases at J, with 12 bases between the two ends. Germline V gene sequence: CDR1 SGHDT, CDR2 YYEEEE.

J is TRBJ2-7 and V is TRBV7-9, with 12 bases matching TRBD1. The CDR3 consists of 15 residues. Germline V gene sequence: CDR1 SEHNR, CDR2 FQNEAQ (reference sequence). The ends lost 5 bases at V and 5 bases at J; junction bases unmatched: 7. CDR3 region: CASSTPGTGGNEQYF. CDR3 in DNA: TGTGCCAGCAGCACCCCCGGGACAGGGGGCAACGAGCAGTACTTC. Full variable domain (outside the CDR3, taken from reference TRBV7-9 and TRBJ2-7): DTGVSQNPRHKITKRGQNVTFRCDPISEHNRLYWYRQTLGQGPEFLTYFQNEAQLEKSRLLSDRFSAERPKGSFSTLEIQRTEQGDSAMYLCASSTPGTGGNEQYFGPGTRLTVT.

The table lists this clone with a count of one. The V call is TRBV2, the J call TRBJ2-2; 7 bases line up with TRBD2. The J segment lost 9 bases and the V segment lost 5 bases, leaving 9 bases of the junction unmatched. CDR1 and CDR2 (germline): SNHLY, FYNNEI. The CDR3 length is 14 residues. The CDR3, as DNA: TGTGCCAGCAGTCGGGACTACAATCAAAGGGAGCTGTTTTTT. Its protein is CASSRDYNQRELFF. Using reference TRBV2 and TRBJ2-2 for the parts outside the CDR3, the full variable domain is EPEVTQTPSHQVTQMGQEVILRCVPISNHLYFYWYRQILGQKVEFLVSFYNNEISEKSEIFDDQFSVERPDGSNFTLKIRSTKLEDSAMYFCASSRDYNQRELFFGEGSRLTVL.

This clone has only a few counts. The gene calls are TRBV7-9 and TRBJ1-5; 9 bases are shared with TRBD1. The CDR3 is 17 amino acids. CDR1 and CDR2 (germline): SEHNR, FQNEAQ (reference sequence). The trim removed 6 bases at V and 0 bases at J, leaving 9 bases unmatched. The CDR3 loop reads CASSLEQGAVSNQPQHF. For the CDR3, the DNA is TGTGCCAGCAGTTTGGAACAGGGGGCGGTTAGCAATCAGCCCCAGCATTTT.